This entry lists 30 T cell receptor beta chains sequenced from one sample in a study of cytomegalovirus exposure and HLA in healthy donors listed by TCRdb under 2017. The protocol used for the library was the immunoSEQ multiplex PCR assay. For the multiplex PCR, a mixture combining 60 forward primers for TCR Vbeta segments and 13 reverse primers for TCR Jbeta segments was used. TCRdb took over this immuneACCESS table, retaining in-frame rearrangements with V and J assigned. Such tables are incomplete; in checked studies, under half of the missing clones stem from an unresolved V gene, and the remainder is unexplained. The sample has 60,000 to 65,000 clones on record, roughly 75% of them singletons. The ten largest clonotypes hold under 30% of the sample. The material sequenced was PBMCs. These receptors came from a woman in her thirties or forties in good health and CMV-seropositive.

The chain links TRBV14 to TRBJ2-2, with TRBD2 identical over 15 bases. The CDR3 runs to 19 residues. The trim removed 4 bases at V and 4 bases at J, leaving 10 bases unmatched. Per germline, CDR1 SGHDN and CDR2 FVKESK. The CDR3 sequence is CASSRFGLAGGPGTGELFF. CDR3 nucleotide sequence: TGTGCCAGCAGCCGCTTCGGACTAGCGGGGGGGCCGGGCACCGGGGAGCTGTTTTTT.

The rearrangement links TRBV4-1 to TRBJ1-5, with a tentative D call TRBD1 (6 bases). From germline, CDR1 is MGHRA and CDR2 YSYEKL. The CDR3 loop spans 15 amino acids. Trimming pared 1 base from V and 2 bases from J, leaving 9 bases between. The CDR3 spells CASSQVGARNQPQHF. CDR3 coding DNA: TGCGCCAGCAGCCAAGTGGGGGCGCGCAATCAGCCCCAGCATTTT.

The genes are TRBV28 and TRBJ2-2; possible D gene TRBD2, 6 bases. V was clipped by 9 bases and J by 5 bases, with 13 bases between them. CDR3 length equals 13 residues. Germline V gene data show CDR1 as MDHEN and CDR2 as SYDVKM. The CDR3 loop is CASLTSGTGELFF. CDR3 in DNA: TGTGCCAGTCTGACTAGTGGGACCGGGGAGCTGTTTTTT. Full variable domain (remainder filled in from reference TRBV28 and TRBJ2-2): DVKVTQSSRYLVKRTGEKVFLECVQDMDHENMFWYRQDPGLGLRLIYFSYDVKMKEKGDIPEGYSVSREKKERFSLILESASTNQTSMYLCASLTSGTGELFFGEGSRLTVL.

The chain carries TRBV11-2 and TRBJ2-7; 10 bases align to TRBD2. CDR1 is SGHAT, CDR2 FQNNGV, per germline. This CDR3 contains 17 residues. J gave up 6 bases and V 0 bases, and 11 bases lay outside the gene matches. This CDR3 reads CASSLDRSKRGGIEQYF. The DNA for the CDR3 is TGTGCCAGCAGCTTAGATAGAAGCAAGCGGGGGGGAATCGAGCAGTACTTC.

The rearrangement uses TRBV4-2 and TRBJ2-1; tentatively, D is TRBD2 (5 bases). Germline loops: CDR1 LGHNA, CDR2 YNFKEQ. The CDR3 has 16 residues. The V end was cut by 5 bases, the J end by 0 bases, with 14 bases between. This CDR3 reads CASSSRGAGSYNEQFF. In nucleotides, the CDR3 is TGTGCCAGCAGCTCTCGGGGAGCTGGCTCCTACAATGAGCAGTTCTTC.

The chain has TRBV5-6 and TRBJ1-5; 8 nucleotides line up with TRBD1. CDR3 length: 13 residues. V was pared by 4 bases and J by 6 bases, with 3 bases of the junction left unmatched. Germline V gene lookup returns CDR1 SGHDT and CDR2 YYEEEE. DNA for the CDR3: TGTGCCAGCAGCCGTACAGGGGGTCAGCCCCAGCATTTT. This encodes CASSRTGGQPQHF. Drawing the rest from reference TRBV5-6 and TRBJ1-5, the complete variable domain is DAGVTQSPTHLIKTRGQQVTLRCSPKSGHDTVSWYQQALGQGPQFIFQYYEEEERQRGNFPDRFSGHQFPNYSSELNVNALLLGDSALYLCASSRTGGQPQHFGDGTRLSIL.

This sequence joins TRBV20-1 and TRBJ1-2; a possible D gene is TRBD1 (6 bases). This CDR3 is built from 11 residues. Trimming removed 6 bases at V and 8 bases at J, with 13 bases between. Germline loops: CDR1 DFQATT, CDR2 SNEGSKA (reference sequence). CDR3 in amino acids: CSAYQGYGYTF. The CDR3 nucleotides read TGCAGTGCCTATCAGGGGTACGGCTACACCTTC.

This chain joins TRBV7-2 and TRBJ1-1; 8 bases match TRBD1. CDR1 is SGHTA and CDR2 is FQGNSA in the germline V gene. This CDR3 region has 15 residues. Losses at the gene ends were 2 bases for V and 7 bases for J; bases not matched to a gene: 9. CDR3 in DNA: TGTGCCAGCAGCTTAAGTAACGACAGGGGCCTTGAAGCTTTCTTT. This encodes CASSLSNDRGLEAFF.

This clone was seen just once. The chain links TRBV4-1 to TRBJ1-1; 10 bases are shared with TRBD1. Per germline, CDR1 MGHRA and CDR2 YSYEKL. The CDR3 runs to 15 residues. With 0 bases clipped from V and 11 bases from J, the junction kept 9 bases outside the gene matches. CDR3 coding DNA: TGCGCCAGCAGCCAAGATAGGCCGGGACAGGGGACGGCTTTCTTT. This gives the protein CASSQDRPGQGTAFF.

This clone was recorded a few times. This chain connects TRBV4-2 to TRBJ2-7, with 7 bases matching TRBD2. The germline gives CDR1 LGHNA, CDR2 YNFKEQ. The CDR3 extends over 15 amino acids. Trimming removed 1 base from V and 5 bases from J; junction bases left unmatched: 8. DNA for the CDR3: TGTGCCAGCAGCCAAGGCATAGCGGGTTTAAACGAGCAGTACTTC. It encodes CASSQGIAGLNEQYF.

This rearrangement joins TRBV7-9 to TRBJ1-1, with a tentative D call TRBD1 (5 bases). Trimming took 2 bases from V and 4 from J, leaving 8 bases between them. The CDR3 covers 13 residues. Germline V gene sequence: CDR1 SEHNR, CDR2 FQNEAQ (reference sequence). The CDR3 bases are TGTGCCAGCAGCTTACAGGGATCCACTGAAGCTTTCTTT. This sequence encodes CASSLQGSTEAFF.

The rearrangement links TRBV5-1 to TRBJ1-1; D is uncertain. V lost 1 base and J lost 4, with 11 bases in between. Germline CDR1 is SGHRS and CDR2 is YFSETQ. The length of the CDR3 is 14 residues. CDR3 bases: TGCGCCAGCAGCTTGATGGGTACGGGCACTGAAGCTTTCTTT. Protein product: CASSLMGTGTEAFF.

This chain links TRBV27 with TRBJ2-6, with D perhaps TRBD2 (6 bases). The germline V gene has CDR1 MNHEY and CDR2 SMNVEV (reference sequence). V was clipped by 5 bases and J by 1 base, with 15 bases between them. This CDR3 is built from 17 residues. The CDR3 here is CASSGGTSLSGANVLTF. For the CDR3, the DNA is TGTGCCAGCAGTGGGGGGACCTCACTTTCTGGGGCCAACGTCCTGACTTTC.

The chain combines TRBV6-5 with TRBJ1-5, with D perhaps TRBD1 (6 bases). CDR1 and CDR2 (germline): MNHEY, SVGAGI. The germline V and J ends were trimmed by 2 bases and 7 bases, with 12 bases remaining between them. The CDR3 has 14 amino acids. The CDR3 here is CASSYGAGDQPQHF. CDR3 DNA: TGTGCCAGCAGTTACGGGGCAGGGGACCAGCCCCAGCATTTT.

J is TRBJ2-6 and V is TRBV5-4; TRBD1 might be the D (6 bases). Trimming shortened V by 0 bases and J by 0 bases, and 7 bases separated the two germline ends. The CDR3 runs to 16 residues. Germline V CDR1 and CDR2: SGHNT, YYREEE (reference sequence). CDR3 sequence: CASSLVGASGANVLTF. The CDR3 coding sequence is TGTGCCAGCAGCTTGGTGGGGGCCTCTGGGGCCAACGTCCTGACTTTC.

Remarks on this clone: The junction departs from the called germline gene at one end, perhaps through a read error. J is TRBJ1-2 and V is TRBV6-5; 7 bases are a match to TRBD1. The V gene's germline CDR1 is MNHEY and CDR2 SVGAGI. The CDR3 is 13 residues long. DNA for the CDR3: TGTGCCAGCAGTTACAGGGACAGCCCCTTATCCGTCTTC. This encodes CASSYRDSPLSVF.

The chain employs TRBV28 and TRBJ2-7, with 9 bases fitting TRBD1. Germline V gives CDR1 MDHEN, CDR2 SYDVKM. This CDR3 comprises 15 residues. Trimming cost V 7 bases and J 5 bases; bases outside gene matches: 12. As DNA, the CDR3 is TGTGCCAGCAACAGTCCGGGACAGGGTAACAACGAGCAGTACTTC. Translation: CASNSPGQGNNEQYF.

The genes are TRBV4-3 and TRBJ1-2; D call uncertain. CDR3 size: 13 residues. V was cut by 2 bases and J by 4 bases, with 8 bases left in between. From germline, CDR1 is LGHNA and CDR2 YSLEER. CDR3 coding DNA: TGCGCCAGCAGCCAAACGGGAATCTATGGCTACACCTTC. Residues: CASSQTGIYGYTF.

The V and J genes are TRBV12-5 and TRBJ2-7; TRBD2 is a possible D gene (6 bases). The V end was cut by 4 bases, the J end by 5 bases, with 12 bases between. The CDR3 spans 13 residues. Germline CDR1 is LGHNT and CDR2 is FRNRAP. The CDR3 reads CASGSVPGDEQYF. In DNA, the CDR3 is TGTGCTAGTGGTTCCGTTCCGGGGGACGAGCAGTACTTC.

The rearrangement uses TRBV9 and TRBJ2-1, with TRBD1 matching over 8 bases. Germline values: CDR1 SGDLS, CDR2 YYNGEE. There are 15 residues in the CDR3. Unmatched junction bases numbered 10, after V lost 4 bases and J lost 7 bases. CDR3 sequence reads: CASSFRQGSMNEQFF. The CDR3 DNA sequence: TGTGCCAGCAGCTTTCGACAGGGGTCTATGAATGAGCAGTTCTTC.

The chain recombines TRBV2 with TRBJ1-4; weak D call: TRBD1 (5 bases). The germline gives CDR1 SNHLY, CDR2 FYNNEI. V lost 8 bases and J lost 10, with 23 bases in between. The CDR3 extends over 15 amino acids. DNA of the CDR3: TGTGCCAGCGGCCCACAGGCCTTCATTGAAGGAAAACTGTTTTTT. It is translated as CASGPQAFIEGKLFF.

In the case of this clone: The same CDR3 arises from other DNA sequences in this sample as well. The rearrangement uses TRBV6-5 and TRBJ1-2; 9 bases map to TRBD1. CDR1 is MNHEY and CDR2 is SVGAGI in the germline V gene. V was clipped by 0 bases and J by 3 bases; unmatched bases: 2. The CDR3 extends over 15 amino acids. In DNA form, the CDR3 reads TGTGCCAGCAGTTACTCGAGACAGGGGGACTATGGCTACACCTTC. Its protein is CASSYSRQGDYGYTF.

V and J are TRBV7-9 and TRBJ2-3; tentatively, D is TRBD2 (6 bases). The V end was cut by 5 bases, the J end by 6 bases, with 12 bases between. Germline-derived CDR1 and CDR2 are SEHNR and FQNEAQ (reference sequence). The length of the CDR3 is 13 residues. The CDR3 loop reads CASSHNGGDTQYF. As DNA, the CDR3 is TGTGCCAGCAGCCACAATGGGGGGGATACGCAGTATTTT.

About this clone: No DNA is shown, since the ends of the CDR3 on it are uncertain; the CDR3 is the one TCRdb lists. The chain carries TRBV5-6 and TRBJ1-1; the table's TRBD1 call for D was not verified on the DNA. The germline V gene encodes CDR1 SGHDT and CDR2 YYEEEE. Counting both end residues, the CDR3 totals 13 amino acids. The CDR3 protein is CASSFGQGPEAFF.

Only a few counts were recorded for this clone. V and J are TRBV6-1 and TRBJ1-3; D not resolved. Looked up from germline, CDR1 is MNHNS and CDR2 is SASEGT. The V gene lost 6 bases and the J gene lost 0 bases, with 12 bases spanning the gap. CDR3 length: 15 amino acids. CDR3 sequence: CASSPLGSSGNTIYF. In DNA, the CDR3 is TGTGCCAGCAGCCCTCTCGGGTCCTCTGGAAACACCATATATTTT.

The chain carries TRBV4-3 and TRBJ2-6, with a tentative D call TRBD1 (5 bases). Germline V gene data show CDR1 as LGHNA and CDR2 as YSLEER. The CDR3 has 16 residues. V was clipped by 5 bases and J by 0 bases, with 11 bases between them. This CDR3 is CASSTDTYSGANVLTF. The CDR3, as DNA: TGCGCCAGCAGCACGGACACCTACTCTGGGGCCAACGTCCTGACTTTC.

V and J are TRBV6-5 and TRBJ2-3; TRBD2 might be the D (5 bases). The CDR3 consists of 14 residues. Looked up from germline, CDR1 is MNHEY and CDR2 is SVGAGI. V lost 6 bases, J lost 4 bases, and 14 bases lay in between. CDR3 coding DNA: TGTGCCAGCAGCCCCGGACTTGCTGCAGATACGCAGTATTTT. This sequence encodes CASSPGLAADTQYF.

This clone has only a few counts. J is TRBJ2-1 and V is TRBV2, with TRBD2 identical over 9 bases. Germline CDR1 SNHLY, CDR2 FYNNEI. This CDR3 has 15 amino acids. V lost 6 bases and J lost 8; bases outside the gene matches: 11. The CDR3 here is CASRFGTSYVDEQFF. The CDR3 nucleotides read TGTGCCAGCAGGTTCGGGACTAGCTATGTCGATGAGCAGTTCTTC.

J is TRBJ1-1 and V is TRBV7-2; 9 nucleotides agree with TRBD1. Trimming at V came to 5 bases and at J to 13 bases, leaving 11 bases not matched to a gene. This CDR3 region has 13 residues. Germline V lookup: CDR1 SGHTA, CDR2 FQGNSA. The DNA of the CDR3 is TGTGCCAGCAGCATCAACAGGGGGCGGGTTGGTTTCTTT. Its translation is CASSINRGRVGFF.

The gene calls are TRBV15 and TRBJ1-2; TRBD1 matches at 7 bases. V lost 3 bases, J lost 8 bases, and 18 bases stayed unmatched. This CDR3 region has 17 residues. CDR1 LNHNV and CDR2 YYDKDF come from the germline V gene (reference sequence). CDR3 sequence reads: CATSSPQRTGRARGYTF. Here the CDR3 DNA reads TGTGCCACCAGCAGCCCCCAGAGGACAGGCCGTGCGAGGGGCTACACCTTC. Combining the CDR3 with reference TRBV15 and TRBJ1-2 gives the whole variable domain DAMVIQNPRYQVTQFGKPVTLSCSQTLNHNVMYWYQQKSSQAPKLLFHYYDKDFNNEADTPDNFQSRRPNTSFCFLDIRSPGLGDTAMYLCATSSPQRTGRARGYTFGSGTRLTVV.